A single sample gave rise to the 2 T cell receptor beta chains below, sequenced in a study of OX40 agonist ivuxolimab in advanced cancers. Profiling relied on immunoSEQ multiplex PCR, and the TCRdb table lists in-frame clones only, not all of them. The data hold 91,000 or so clones, with around 94% observed a single time. This material consisted of CD4+ or CD8+ T cells sorted from blood, taken in a trial of the OX40 agonist ivuxolimab. These TCRs come from an adult with an advanced solid tumor such as melanoma, head and neck, liver or kidney cancer.

This clone has only one observation. The chain combines TRBV27 with TRBJ2-6, with D perhaps matching TRBD1 (5 bases). Trimming removed 3 bases at V and 1 base at J, with 16 bases between. Germline CDR1 reads MNHEY; CDR2 reads SMNVEV (reference sequence). The CDR3 totals 18 residues. The DNA for the CDR3 is TGTGCCAGCAGTTTTCGTAGGATAACAGGTTCTGGGGCCAACGTCCTGACTTTC. Its translation is CASSFRRITGSGANVLTF.

V gene TRBV28 combines with J gene TRBJ2-7; unclear D gene. CDR3 length equals 14 residues. The germline V and J ends were trimmed by 1 base and 5 bases, with 12 bases remaining between them. CDR1 and CDR2 (germline): MDHEN, SYDVKM. The CDR3 here is CASSLLGGQDEQYF. CDR3 in DNA: TGTGCCAGCAGTTTATTGGGTGGCCAAGACGAGCAGTACTTC. The whole variable domain, filled in from reference TRBV28 and TRBJ2-7, reads DVKVTQSSRYLVKRTGEKVFLECVQDMDHENMFWYRQDPGLGLRLIYFSYDVKMKEKGDIPEGYSVSREKKERFSLILESASTNQTSMYLCASSLLGGQDEQYFGPGTRLTVT.